This T cell receptor (beta chain) was found in a study of OX40 agonist ivuxolimab in advanced cancers. Turning to the overall study: Ivuxolimab was an agonistic, fully human IgG2 monoclonal antibody directed against OX40 (CD134), a costimulatory receptor. Intravenous ivuxolimab was administered to patients every 2 weeks at six dose levels: 0.01, 0.1, 0.3, 1.5, 3 and 10 mg/kg. Partial responses were achieved by three dose-escalation patients, of whom one had hepatocellular carcinoma and two had cutaneous melanoma. Patients were allowed to have had prior anti-PD-1, anti-PD-L1 or anti-CTLA-4 therapy, and around two fifths of the dose-escalation patients had been treated with checkpoint inhibitors. The monotherapy dose-escalation portion (N of about 57 patients) of the phase I ivuxolimab trial is reported in the paper. Among the approximately 50 dose-escalation patients, about 19 had hepatocellular carcinoma, around 15 melanoma, 9 renal cell carcinoma and 9 head and neck cancer. The dose-escalation cohort was over 70% male with a mean age of approximately 60 years, ranging from roughly 23 to 80. Peripheral TCRbeta sequencing was intended to test whether TCR sequence diversity was altered and clonal T-cell expansion was caused by ivuxolimab. Beyond this particular receptor, the publication reports: After ivuxolimab, more expanded clones were found on average in CD8+ T cells than in CD4+ T cells. Low levels of normalized T-cell clonal expansion were also seen in some nonresponding patients. Partial responders in the 0.1-3.0 mg/kg groups had among the lowest normalized peripheral clonal expansion, especially among CD8+ T cells. At doses of 0.1 to 3.0 mg/kg, clonal expansion of both CD4+ and CD8+ T cells in blood was seen between baseline and week 6. The antigen specificity of the peripheral T cells that underwent clonal expansion was not determined.

Regarding this clone: The antigen it recognizes is unknown. One base away there is no much larger clone; base qualities are not given.

To sequence the TCRbeta CDR3 region, genomic DNA was isolated from the sorted cells. The immunoSEQ Assay was used for sequencing of TCRbeta CDR3 regions. The immuneACCESS repertoire file appears here via TCRdb, limited to in-frame rearrangements. These files lack a portion of the clones; in checked studies, under half of the deficit traces to unresolved V genes, and the cause of the others is not known. Counted in this sample were 40,000 to 60,000 clones; 85% to 95% of them appeared once. The ten largest clonotypes hold roughly 22% of the sample. The trial excluded patients who had a history of autoimmune disease or who were on systemic immunosuppression. Peripheral blood for TCR sequencing was drawn from every dose cohort at baseline, at cycle 4 day 1 and at cycle 7 day 1. Samples came from an open-label, multicenter, first-in-human phase I dose-escalation trial of ivuxolimab. Adults with locally advanced or metastatic melanoma, renal cell, hepatocellular, or head and neck squamous cell carcinoma were enrolled in the trial. Before TCR sequencing, CD4+ T cells and CD8+ T cells were sorted from peripheral blood as separate populations.

Trimming removed 1 base from V and 3 bases from J, leaving 19 bases between the germline ends. The germline V gene specifies MGHRA as CDR1 and YSYEKL as CDR2. Spanning cysteine to phenylalanine, the CDR3 consists of 17 amino acids. Only the CDR3 DNA is retained, 51 bases long and in frame from the first base. Source: CD4+ or CD8+ T cells sorted from blood, taken in a trial of the OX40 agonist ivuxolimab. The chain couples TRBV4-1 to TRBJ2-7, and TRBD1 may be the D gene, going by 6 matching bases. This TCR came from an adult with an advanced solid tumor such as melanoma, head and neck, liver or kidney cancer. This receptor carries the CDR3 CASSQVWDTIYYYEQYF. The sequenced DNA: TGCGCCAGCAGCCAAGTATGGGACACAATTTACTACTACGAGCAGTACTTC.